This TCR beta chain was captured by sequencing in a study of T-cell memory formation after mild COVID-19. The germline CDR1 and CDR2 sequences are WSHSY and SAAADI. V lost 8 bases to trimming and J lost 2 bases, with 11 bases between them. This CDR3 is built from 13 residues. TCRdb ran MiXCR on the 5' RACE reads and lists one entry per CDR3 protein. The table records fewer than 500,000 distinct CDR3 sequences, roughly 23% of them present only once. This clonotype came up a few times. This TCR came from an adult woman who had mild COVID-19 (a few samples of this study predate the infection). Cell type and time point are not known. J is TRBJ2-3 and V is TRBV10-2, with D perhaps TRBD1 (6 bases). Sample: PBMCs or a T cell subset sorted from them (not recorded which). In DNA form, the CDR3 reads TGCGCCAGCGACAGGAACGACACAGATACGCAGTATTTT. Its translation is CASDRNDTDTQYF.